The 17 T cell receptor beta chains in this list originate from one sample, sequenced in a study of shared clonotypes between healthy human individuals. TCRdb keeps only in-frame clones here, not all; method: immunoSEQ multiplex PCR. This repertoire shows roughly 2.2 million clones, over 90% found once; its top ten account for 0.39%. The specimen sequenced was naive CD4+ T cells from PBMCs. Subset specified: CD45RA+ positively selected. The receptors come from a man younger than 35 in good health. Some clones in this sample may be carry-over from other donors' samples.

The V and J genes are TRBV5-1 and TRBJ2-7; 9 nucleotides agree with TRBD1. Germline V gives CDR1 SGHRS, CDR2 YFSETQ. This CDR3 has 15 residues. J gave up 3 bases and V 4 bases, and 8 bases lay outside the gene matches. The CDR3 loop reads CASSAPGQGVYEQYF. DNA of the CDR3: TGCGCCAGCAGCGCCCCGGGACAGGGTGTCTACGAGCAGTACTTC.

This clone was seen a single time. This chain links TRBV28 with TRBJ2-7; 8 bases fit TRBD2. Germline values: CDR1 MDHEN, CDR2 SYDVKM. The junction had 6 bases not matched to a gene; V was cut back by 8 bases and J by 3 bases. The CDR3 is 13 residues long. CDR3 protein: CASLGAGGYEQYF. The DNA of the CDR3 is TGTGCCAGCCTTGGGGCGGGAGGCTACGAGCAGTACTTC. Looking up the rest from reference TRBV28 and TRBJ2-7 gives the full variable domain: DVKVTQSSRYLVKRTGEKVFLECVQDMDHENMFWYRQDPGLGLRLIYFSYDVKMKEKGDIPEGYSVSREKKERFSLILESASTNQTSMYLCASLGAGGYEQYFGPGTRLTVT.

The V and J genes are TRBV28 and TRBJ2-1; D not resolved. The CDR3 consists of 12 residues. Germline V gives CDR1 MDHEN, CDR2 SYDVKM. The V gene lost 7 bases and the J gene lost 2 bases, with 6 bases spanning the gap. CDR3 residues: CASKSTYNEQFF. DNA of the CDR3: TGTGCCAGCAAATCGACCTACAATGAGCAGTTCTTC.

The V and J genes are TRBV2 and TRBJ2-7; D gene unclear. This CDR3 contains 15 residues. CDR1 is SNHLY and CDR2 is FYNNEI in the germline V gene. V lost 5 bases and J lost 0, with 14 bases in between. Here the CDR3 reads CASSPFRVSSYEQYF. CDR3 DNA sequence: TGTGCCAGCAGTCCTTTTCGGGTAAGCTCCTACGAGCAGTACTTC.

This chain connects TRBV6-6 to TRBJ1-5; D remains unclear. CDR1 is MNHNY and CDR2 is SVGAGI in the germline V gene (reference sequence). With 7 bases removed from V and 2 bases from J, the gap between germline ends came to 6 bases. The CDR3 spans 12 residues. As DNA, the CDR3 is TGTGCCAGCAAAGAGGGCAATCAGCCCCAGCATTTT. This codes for CASKEGNQPQHF.

A single count supports this clone. The sample contains more than one DNA sequence encoding this CDR3. This chain joins TRBV28 and TRBJ2-7; 7 nucleotides match TRBD2. With V trimmed by 5 bases and J by 2 bases, 0 bases remained unmatched. The V gene's germline CDR1 is MDHEN and CDR2 SYDVKM. The CDR3 runs 12 residues. The CDR3 spells CASSRGAYEQYF. The CDR3 DNA is TGTGCCAGCAGTCGGGGGGCCTACGAGCAGTACTTC.

In this sample, this clone turned up once. This chain joins TRBV5-1 and TRBJ2-5, with D possibly TRBD1 on 5 matching bases. V was trimmed by 3 bases and J by 9 bases, leaving 15 bases between them. CDR1 is SGHRS, CDR2 YFSETQ, per germline. There are 13 residues in the CDR3. The CDR3 nucleotides read TGCGCCAGCAGCTCAGGGTGGGTTGAGGCCCAGTACTTC. Translating gives CASSSGWVEAQYF.

This sequence joins TRBV18 and TRBJ1-1, with D maybe TRBD1 (5 bases). Trimming stripped 3 bases from V and 5 bases from J, with 13 bases between. This CDR3 is 14 amino acids long. Germline CDR1 reads KGHSH; CDR2 reads LQKENI. CDR3 loop: CASSPSGQVTEAFF. The CDR3 DNA is TGTGCCAGCTCACCCTCGGGGCAGGTTACTGAAGCTTTCTTT.

The V call is TRBV7-9, the J call TRBJ2-7; 7 bases map to TRBD1. Unmatched junction bases numbered 4, after V lost 5 bases and J lost 0 bases. Germline lookup yields CDR1 SEHNR and CDR2 FQNEAQ (reference sequence). The CDR3 has 14 amino acids. The DNA of the CDR3 is TGTGCCAGCAGCCGAGGGACAGTCTCCTACGAGCAGTACTTC. Protein sequence: CASSRGTVSYEQYF.

The chain uses TRBV7-2 and TRBJ2-1, with D perhaps matching TRBD2 (6 bases). Germline V CDR1 and CDR2: SGHTA, FQGNSA. Deletions cut 2 bases from V and 1 base from J, with 15 bases between. The CDR3 is 17 amino acids. CDR3 loop: CASSLSRQRASYNEQFF. Written as DNA, the CDR3 is TGTGCCAGCAGCTTATCCCGCCAGCGGGCGTCCTACAATGAGCAGTTCTTC.

This clone was observed a single time. This chain connects TRBV10-1 to TRBJ2-3, with 16 bases fitting TRBD2. V gave up 3 bases and J gave up 2 bases; unmatched junction bases: 8. The length of the CDR3 is 19 residues. CDR1 and CDR2 (germline): WNHNN, SYGVQD (reference sequence). The CDR3 DNA follows: TGCGCCAGCAGTGATGGGGGACTAGCGGGAGGGGGACTCACAGATACGCAGTATTTT. Amino acid sequence: CASSDGGLAGGGLTDTQYF.

The rearrangement links TRBV7-2 to TRBJ1-2; D is unclear. V lost 0 bases and J 5 bases, leaving 13 bases between the germline ends. Per the germline V gene, CDR1 is SGHTA and CDR2 is FQGNSA. The CDR3 has 15 residues. As DNA, the CDR3 is TGTGCCAGCAGCTTAGCAGGGTTGGGTTTATATGGCTACACCTTC. Its translation is CASSLAGLGLYGYTF.

J is TRBJ2-7 and V is TRBV5-1; 10 bases line up with TRBD1. V lost 3 bases to trimming and J lost 3 bases; unmatched junction nucleotides: 12. CDR3 length: 17 amino acids. Germline V gives CDR1 SGHRS, CDR2 YFSETQ. The CDR3 nucleotides read TGCGCCAGCAGCTCCCGGGACAGGGGAACGTTAAGCTACGAGCAGTACTTC. Translating it yields CASSSRDRGTLSYEQYF.

The chain carries TRBV4-1 and TRBJ1-2, with D maybe TRBD1 (5 bases). CDR3 length: 18 amino acids. CDR1 and CDR2 (germline): MGHRA, YSYEKL. The germline V and J ends were trimmed by 3 bases and 0 bases, with 20 bases remaining between them. The CDR3 region is CASSQIPGPNYANYGYTF. The CDR3 bases are TGCGCCAGCAGCCAGATACCGGGACCGAATTATGCTAACTATGGCTACACCTTC.

A note on this clone: The same CDR3 is also encoded by other DNA sequences in this sample. The genes are TRBV6-6 and TRBJ2-3, with TRBD2 matching over 8 bases. This CDR3 has 14 residues. Germline CDR1 and CDR2: MNHNY and SVGAGI (reference sequence). J gave up 0 bases and V 6 bases, and 2 bases lay outside the gene matches. The CDR3 reads CASRSSGSTDTQYF. The CDR3 region has the DNA TGTGCCAGCAGGTCTAGCGGGAGCACAGATACGCAGTATTTT.

This chain connects TRBV4-3 to TRBJ2-1; 10 bases are a match to TRBD2. CDR1 and CDR2 from the germline V gene are LGHNA and YSLEER. CDR3 length: 18 amino acids. V lost 3 bases, J lost 2 bases, and 10 bases stayed unmatched. In nucleotides, the CDR3 is TGCGCCAGCAGCCAGTCCTACCATCTAGCGGGAGCCTACAATGAGCAGTTCTTC. Translation gives CASSQSYHLAGAYNEQFF.

This clone was observed a handful of times. This sequence joins TRBV6-1 and TRBJ1-1; tentatively, D is TRBD1 (5 bases). The ends were cut back, 5 bases at V and 1 base at J, with 11 bases in the middle. The length of the CDR3 is 14 residues. The V gene's germline CDR1 is MNHNS and CDR2 SASEGT. The CDR3 DNA reads TGTGCCAGCAGTTCAGGGTTGGCGAACACTGAAGCTTTCTTT. It encodes CASSSGLANTEAFF.